The TCR beta chain under discussion was sequenced for a study of control samples from healthy donors and cancer patients. Method: immunoSEQ multiplex PCR; TCRdb's copy keeps in-frame clones and lacks some. Altogether about 61,000 clones are present, around 89% being singletons, with the ten largest covering over 5%. This CDR3 contains 15 residues. Germline-derived CDR1 and CDR2 are MNHEY and SVGAGI. Trimming cost V 0 bases and J 2 bases; bases outside gene matches: 1. The sample was PBMCs. This TCR derives from a man in his 60s with colorectal cancer. The chain couples TRBV6-5 to TRBJ2-3; TRBD1 matches 8 bases. The CDR3 sequence is CASSYSGQDTDTQYF. CDR3 nucleotides: TGTGCCAGCAGTTACTCGGGACAGGACACAGATACGCAGTATTTT.